The 32 T cell receptor beta chains presented below share a single source sample, sequenced in a study of T cell responses to AZD1222 COVID-19 vaccine. The data were produced by immunoSEQ multiplex PCR, yet TCRdb's version contains in-frame clones alone and is incomplete. The sample lists 150,000 or so clones; approximately 93% were seen once. Sequencing used peripheral blood, obtained 28 days after the second AZD1222 dose. Receptor source: an adult who received the AZD1222 COVID-19 vaccine.

The gene calls are TRBV7-9 and TRBJ2-7; D is unresolved. V was pared by 1 base and J by 4 bases, with 5 bases between. The CDR3 consists of 12 residues. Germline CDR1 reads SEHNR; CDR2 reads FQNEAQ (reference sequence). CDR3 nucleotides: TGTGCCAGCAGCTTAGGGGTTTACGAGCAGTACTTC. It encodes CASSLGVYEQYF.

The CDR3 region is CASSQNPGDTQYF. In DNA, the CDR3 is TGTGCCAGCAGCCAAAATCCGGGAGATACGCAGTATTTT. J is TRBJ2-3 and V is TRBV3-1 (or the pseudogene TRBV3-2); D call uncertain. CDR1 is LGHDT, CDR2 YNNKEL, per germline (reference sequence). V was clipped by 2 bases and J by 5 bases, with 8 bases between them. There are 13 residues in the CDR3.

The chain recombines TRBV27 with TRBJ1-6, with D maybe TRBD1 (6 bases). Trimming took off 5 bases at V and 9 bases at J, with 17 bases between the two ends. The CDR3 sequence is 15 residues long. Germline V gene data show CDR1 as MNHEY and CDR2 as SMNVEV (reference sequence). The CDR3 sequence: CASSPLAGVGSPLHF. For the CDR3, the DNA is TGTGCCAGCAGTCCGTTGGCAGGGGTAGGTTCACCCCTCCACTTT.

J is TRBJ2-7 and V is TRBV11-2; 10 bases line up with TRBD2. Germline assignment: CDR1 SGHAT and CDR2 FQNNGV. This CDR3 comprises 16 residues. With V trimmed by 5 bases and J by 2 bases, 9 bases remained unmatched. CDR3 sequence: CASSTSWTSGTYEQYF. CDR3 DNA: TGTGCCAGCAGCACTTCATGGACTAGCGGAACCTACGAGCAGTACTTC.

This chain joins TRBV11-2 and TRBJ1-2; maybe TRBD1 (6 bases). Germline CDR1 reads SGHAT; CDR2 reads FQNNGV. CDR3 length: 13 amino acids. V was clipped by 4 bases and J by 4 bases, with 10 bases between them. In nucleotides, the CDR3 is TGTGCCAGCAGCTCCGGACAGAGCTATGGCTACACCTTC. This codes for CASSSGQSYGYTF.

The chain recombines TRBV4-2 with TRBJ2-7; D may be TRBD2 (7 bases). The CDR3 runs 15 residues. CDR1 and CDR2 from the germline V gene are LGHNA and YNFKEQ. Trimming took off 4 bases at V and 0 bases at J, with 13 bases between the two ends. This CDR3 reads CASSLRGGGSYEQYF. The DNA for the CDR3 is TGTGCCAGCAGCCTTCGCGGGGGCGGCTCCTACGAGCAGTACTTC.

The CDR3 DNA follows: TGTGCCAGCAGCCCTTGGGACAGTTCTAACTATGGCTACACCTTC. Its protein product is CASSPWDSSNYGYTF. This chain connects TRBV3-1 (or the pseudogene TRBV3-2) to TRBJ1-2; TRBD1 agrees at 7 bases. CDR3 length: 15 amino acids. V shed 4 bases, J shed 0 bases, and the junction held 5 bases outside the gene matches. Germline CDR1 reads LGHDT; CDR2 reads YNNKEL (reference sequence).

This clone has only one observation. This sequence joins TRBV5-1 and TRBJ1-2, with no clear D. The CDR3 extends over 13 amino acids. The V gene's germline CDR1 is SGHRS and CDR2 YFSETQ. The germline V and J ends were trimmed by 4 bases and 2 bases, with 9 bases remaining between them. The CDR3 coding sequence is TGCGCCAGCAGCCCCGACGAAAACTATGGCTACACCTTC. This codes for CASSPDENYGYTF.

J is TRBJ1-2 and V is TRBV27; 9 bases fit TRBD1. Trimming took 8 bases from V and 4 from J; bases not matched to a gene: 8. Germline-derived CDR1 and CDR2 are MNHEY and SMNVEV (reference sequence). CDR3 length equals 14 residues. The CDR3 nucleotides read TGTGCCAGCGCACAGGGGGCGCTTGGCTATGGCTACACCTTC. The encoded protein is CASAQGALGYGYTF.

The V and J genes are TRBV7-8 and TRBJ2-1; TRBD2 agrees at 11 bases. Germline CDR1 reads SGHVS; CDR2 reads FQNEAQ. The CDR3 runs to 20 residues. V shed 5 bases, J shed 5 bases, and the junction held 20 bases outside the gene matches. The CDR3 DNA follows: TGTGCCAGCAGCCGATCGAAACGAGAATCTAGCGGGAGGCTCCACAATGAGCAGTTCTTC. As protein: CASSRSKRESSGRLHNEQFF.

This clone was seen a single time. For the CDR3, the DNA is TGTGCCAGCAGCTTCCGAAACTCTGGAAACACCATATATTTT. Protein: CASSFRNSGNTIYF. This sequence joins TRBV5-4 and TRBJ1-3; unclear D gene. CDR1 SGHNT and CDR2 YYREEE come from the germline V gene (reference sequence). The CDR3 spans 14 residues. Between the trimmed V and J ends, which lost 2 bases and 0 bases, there was a span of 6 bases.

The rearrangement uses TRBV6-5 and TRBJ2-5, with TRBD2 as a possible D gene (7 bases). Trimming left V 7 bases short and J 1 base short, with 16 bases between. Germline CDR1 is MNHEY and CDR2 is SVGAGI. The CDR3 is 15 amino acids. The DNA for the CDR3 is TGTGCCAGCAAGGGGGGGGTCGTCAGCCAAGAGACCCAGTACTTC. Protein: CASKGGVVSQETQYF.

This sequence joins TRBV4-2 and TRBJ1-6, with TRBD1 as a possible D gene (6 bases). Trimming left V 5 bases short and J 7 bases short, with 12 bases between. CDR3 length equals 14 residues. The V gene's germline CDR1 is LGHNA and CDR2 YNFKEQ. CDR3 in amino acids: CASSLGGQNSPLHF. The CDR3 bases are TGTGCCAGCAGCTTGGGGGGGCAAAATTCACCCCTCCACTTT.

V usage is TRBV10-2 and J usage is TRBJ2-1; 9 nucleotides line up with TRBD2. With V trimmed by 1 base and J by 5 bases, 6 bases remained unmatched. CDR3 length equals 16 residues. Per germline, CDR1 WSHSY and CDR2 SAAADI. CDR3: CASSELLAGADNEQFF. The DNA for the CDR3 is TGCGCCAGCAGTGAGTTGTTAGCGGGAGCTGACAATGAGCAGTTCTTC.

This sequence joins TRBV12-3 or TRBV12-4 and TRBJ2-1; maybe TRBD2 (6 bases). Trimming shortened V by 6 bases and J by 6 bases, and 12 bases separated the two germline ends. The CDR3 has 13 amino acids. In DNA, the CDR3 is TGTGCCAGCAGGGGACTCCGGATCAATGAGCAGTTCTTC. As protein: CASRGLRINEQFF.

The genes are TRBV18 and TRBJ2-1; 11 positions match TRBD2. Unmatched junction bases numbered 21, after V lost 4 bases and J lost 4 bases. The germline V gene has CDR1 KGHSH and CDR2 LQKENI. This CDR3 has 21 residues. CDR3 nucleotides: TGTGCCAGCTCACGAATTAGACAGGCTCCCGGGACTAGCGGAGATTACAATGAGCAGTTCTTC. Protein: CASSRIRQAPGTSGDYNEQFF.

The rearrangement links TRBV27 to TRBJ2-1; TRBD1 matches at 9 bases. V was clipped by 2 bases and J by 2 bases; unmatched bases: 7. The germline gives CDR1 MNHEY, CDR2 SMNVEV (reference sequence). This CDR3 is 17 amino acids long. CDR3 in DNA: TGTGCCAGCAGTTTAAGGCTGGGACAGGGTCCCTACAATGAGCAGTTCTTC. It codes for CASSLRLGQGPYNEQFF.

This chain links TRBV7-8 with TRBJ1-4, with a weak D call TRBD1 (5 bases). The CDR3 length is 17 residues. Trimming took 0 bases from V and 0 from J, leaving 11 bases between them. Germline assignment: CDR1 SGHVS and CDR2 FQNEAQ. CDR3 in amino acids: CASSLAPRGPTNEKLFF. CDR3 nucleotide sequence: TGTGCCAGCAGCTTAGCACCCCGGGGCCCAACTAATGAAAAACTGTTTTTT. The full variable domain, with the rest looked up from reference TRBV7-8 and TRBJ1-4, is GAGVSQSPRYKVAKRGQDVALRCDPISGHVSLFWYQQALGQGPEFLTYFQNEAQLDKSGLPSDRFFAERPEGSVSTLKIQRTQQEDSAVYLCASSLAPRGPTNEKLFFGSGTQLSVL.

This sequence joins TRBV19 and TRBJ1-2; the match to TRBD1 covers 8 bases. CDR1 and CDR2 from the germline V gene are LNHDA and SQIVND (reference sequence). J was trimmed by 3 bases and V by 6 bases; bases with no gene match: 6. This CDR3 contains 14 residues. The DNA for the CDR3 is TGTGCCAGTAGACTTGGGGGACAGGACTATGGCTACACCTTC. This sequence encodes CASRLGGQDYGYTF.

The V gene is TRBV7-2, the J gene TRBJ1-6; 11 bases fit TRBD1. This CDR3 is built from 14 residues. The V gene's germline CDR1 is SGHTA and CDR2 FQGNSA. Trimming at V came to 5 bases and at J to 9 bases, leaving 3 bases not matched to a gene. The CDR3 nucleotides are TGTGCCAGCAGCCAGGGACAGGGGGGTTCACCCCTCCACTTT. Amino acid sequence: CASSQGQGGSPLHF.

This chain links TRBV27 with TRBJ1-2, with unresolved D. Germline V gene data show CDR1 as MNHEY and CDR2 as SMNVEV (reference sequence). This CDR3 has 13 residues. Trimming removed 0 bases at V and 13 bases at J, with 15 bases between. In DNA, the CDR3 is TGTGCCAGCAGTTTATCTGGAGGGAGGAGTGGCACCTTC. Translated: CASSLSGGRSGTF.

The genes are TRBV13 and TRBJ1-1, with D unclear. Germline V gene sequence: CDR1 PRHDT, CDR2 FYEKMQ (reference sequence). V was shortened by 1 base and J by 0 bases, with 9 bases between the two germline ends. The CDR3 sequence is 15 residues long. The CDR3 region is CASSLASRMNTEAFF. The DNA of the CDR3 is TGTGCCAGCAGCTTAGCGTCCAGGATGAACACTGAAGCTTTCTTT.

The chain links TRBV19 to TRBJ2-7; 10 bases fit TRBD1. J was trimmed by 4 bases and V by 4 bases; bases with no gene match: 4. Per germline, CDR1 LNHDA and CDR2 SQIVND (reference sequence). This CDR3 contains 14 residues. CDR3 sequence: CASSKDRGLYEQYF. DNA of the CDR3: TGTGCCAGTAGTAAAGACAGGGGGCTATACGAGCAGTACTTC.

The CDR3: CASSSPGRGGYYEQYF. DNA of the CDR3: TGTGCCAGCAGCTCACCCGGGCGGGGGGGATACTACGAGCAGTACTTC. The V call is TRBV7-8, the J call TRBJ2-7; 9 nucleotides match TRBD2. Germline CDR1 reads SGHVS; CDR2 reads FQNEAQ. This CDR3 has 16 residues. Trimming at V came to 4 bases and at J to 3 bases, leaving 10 bases not matched to a gene.

The CDR3 loop is CSVAGTTGNTIYF. CDR3 DNA sequence: TGCAGCGTTGCAGGGACAACTGGAAACACCATATATTTT. J is TRBJ1-3 and V is TRBV29-1; perhaps TRBD1 as D (6 bases). V was shortened by 4 bases and J by 2 bases, with 9 bases between the two germline ends. CDR1 is SQVTM, CDR2 ANQGSEA, per germline. The length of the CDR3 is 13 residues.

The chain has TRBV27 and TRBJ2-1; perhaps D is TRBD1 or TRBD2 (5 bases each). The CDR3 consists of 16 residues. V shed 0 bases and J shed 3 bases, with 12 bases lying between them. The germline CDR1 and CDR2 sequences are MNHEY and SMNVEV (reference sequence). CDR3 in DNA: TGTGCCAGCAGTTTATCGGGGGAGTTTATCTACAATGAGCAGTTCTTC. It yields the protein CASSLSGEFIYNEQFF.

V gene TRBV6-5 combines with J gene TRBJ1-2, with TRBD1 identical over 10 bases. V was pared by 4 bases and J by 2 bases, with 4 bases of the junction left unmatched. The CDR3 consists of 15 residues. Germline V CDR1 and CDR2: MNHEY, SVGAGI. The CDR3 spells CASSLGTGANYGYTF. CDR3 sequence (DNA): TGTGCCAGCAGTTTAGGGACAGGGGCCAACTATGGCTACACCTTC.

This chain uses TRBV19 with TRBJ2-1; D is possibly TRBD2 (6 bases). V lost 3 bases and J 0 bases, leaving 6 bases between the germline ends. This CDR3 region has 14 residues. Per the germline V gene, CDR1 is LNHDA and CDR2 is SQIVND (reference sequence). The CDR3 coding sequence is TGTGCCAGTAGTATGGGGGGCTCCTACAATGAGCAGTTCTTC. Encoded protein: CASSMGGSYNEQFF.

The chain combines TRBV5-1 with TRBJ2-7; 7 nucleotides align to TRBD1. CDR3 length equals 15 residues. Germline CDR1 SGHRS, CDR2 YFSETQ. The V and J ends lost 4 bases and 2 bases, in that order; junction bases with no gene match: 9. As DNA, the CDR3 is TGCGCCAGCAGCCCCTCGACAGGGCTAACCTACGAGCAGTACTTC. Translated, it gives CASSPSTGLTYEQYF.

The chain joins TRBV6-6 to TRBJ1-1; D uncertain. Per germline, CDR1 MNHNY and CDR2 SVGAGI (reference sequence). The V gene lost 10 bases and the J gene lost 1 base, with 13 bases spanning the gap. This CDR3 region has 13 residues. The CDR3 bases are TGTGCCACCCTTCGAGGTCGGAACACTGAAGCTTTCTTT. Residues: CATLRGRNTEAFF.

The V gene is TRBV3-1 (or the pseudogene TRBV3-2), the J gene TRBJ1-2; D is perhaps TRBD1 (6 bases). This CDR3 has 15 residues. With 0 bases removed from V and 3 bases from J, the gap between germline ends came to 11 bases. The germline gives CDR1 LGHDT, CDR2 YNNKEL (reference sequence). Here the CDR3 reads CASSQDDDRHYGYTF. The CDR3 DNA reads TGTGCCAGCAGCCAAGATGACGACAGGCACTATGGCTACACCTTC.

V gene TRBV7-9 combines with J gene TRBJ1-5; TRBD1 might be the D (5 bases). The CDR3 totals 12 residues. Trimming took 5 bases from V and 6 from J, leaving 8 bases between them. Germline-derived CDR1 and CDR2 are SEHNR and FQNEAQ (reference sequence). The chain's CDR3 is CASSAGGQPQHF. CDR3 bases: TGTGCCAGCAGCGCCGGGGGTCAGCCCCAGCATTTT. Based on the CDR3 plus reference TRBV7-9 and TRBJ1-5, the full variable domain is DTGVSQNPRHKITKRGQNVTFRCDPISEHNRLYWYRQTLGQGPEFLTYFQNEAQLEKSRLLSDRFSAERPKGSFSTLEIQRTEQGDSAMYLCASSAGGQPQHFGDGTRLSIL.